This T cell receptor (beta chain) emerged from a study of post-analysis software for immune sequencing data. Study-level results: F measure grouped same-batch samples tightly together. For normalized Chao1 diversity, multiple sclerosis patients scored significantly lower than controls did.

In its sample, this clonotype was seen once. Its antigen is as yet unknown. Tagging with unique molecular identifiers was a feature of the TCR beta cDNA libraries. Some 500,000 cDNA molecules were obtained per 1 to 10 million input T cells. TCRdb reprocessed the PCR reads via MiXCR and lists one record per CDR3 protein. Of 750,000 to 900,000 distinct CDR3 sequences in the sample, around 46% are singletons; the top ten hold roughly 4.4%. The specimen was blood. This receptor was taken from a girl aged 10-17 years with multiple sclerosis.

The CDR3 region is CAISESAGNGYTF. The CDR3 bases are TGTGCCATCAGTGAGTCGGCAGGGAACGGCTACACCTTC. V usage is TRBV10-3 and J usage is TRBJ1-2; maybe TRBD1 (5 bases). Germline CDR1 reads ENHRY; CDR2 reads SYGVKD. The V and J ends lost 0 bases and 8 bases respectively, with 10 bases between them. This CDR3 is built from 13 residues.